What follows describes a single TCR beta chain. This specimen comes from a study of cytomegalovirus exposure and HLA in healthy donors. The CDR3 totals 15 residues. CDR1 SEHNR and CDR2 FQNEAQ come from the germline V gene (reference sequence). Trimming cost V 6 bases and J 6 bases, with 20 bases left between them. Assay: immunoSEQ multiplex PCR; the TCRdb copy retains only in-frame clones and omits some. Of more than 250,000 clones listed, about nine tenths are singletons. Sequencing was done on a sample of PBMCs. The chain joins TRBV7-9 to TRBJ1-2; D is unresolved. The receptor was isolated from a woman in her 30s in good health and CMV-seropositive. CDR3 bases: TGTGCCAGCAGTTCCAAACTGACGGGAACTAATGGCTACACCTTC. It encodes CASSSKLTGTNGYTF.